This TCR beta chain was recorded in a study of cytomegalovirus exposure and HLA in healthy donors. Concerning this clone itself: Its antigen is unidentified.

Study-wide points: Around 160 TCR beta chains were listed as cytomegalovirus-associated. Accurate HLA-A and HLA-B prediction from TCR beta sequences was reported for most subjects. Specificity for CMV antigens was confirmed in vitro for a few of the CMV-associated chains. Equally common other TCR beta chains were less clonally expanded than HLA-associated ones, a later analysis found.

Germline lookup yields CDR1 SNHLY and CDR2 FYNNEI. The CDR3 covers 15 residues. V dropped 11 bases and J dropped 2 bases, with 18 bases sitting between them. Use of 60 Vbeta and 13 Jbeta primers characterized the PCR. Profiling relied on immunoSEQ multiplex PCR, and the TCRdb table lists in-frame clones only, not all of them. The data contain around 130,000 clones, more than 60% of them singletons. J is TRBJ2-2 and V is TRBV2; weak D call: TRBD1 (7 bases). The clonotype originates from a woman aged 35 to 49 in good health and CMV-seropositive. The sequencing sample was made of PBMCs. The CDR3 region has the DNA TGTGCCGGCCTCCAGGGGGGAGATAACACCGGGGAGCTGTTTTTT. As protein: CAGLQGGDNTGELFF. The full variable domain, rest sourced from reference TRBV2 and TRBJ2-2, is EPEVTQTPSHQVTQMGQEVILRCVPISNHLYFYWYRQILGQKVEFLVSFYNNEISEKSEIFDDQFSVERPDGSNFTLKIRSTKLEDSAMYFCAGLQGGDNTGELFFGEGSRLTVL.